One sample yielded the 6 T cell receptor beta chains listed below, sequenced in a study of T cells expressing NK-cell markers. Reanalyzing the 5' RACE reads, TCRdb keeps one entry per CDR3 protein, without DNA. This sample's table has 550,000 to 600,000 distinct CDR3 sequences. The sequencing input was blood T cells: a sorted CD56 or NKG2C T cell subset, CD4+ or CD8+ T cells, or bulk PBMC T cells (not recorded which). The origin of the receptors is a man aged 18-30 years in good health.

The CDR3 loop is CASSIPGRTYEQYF. This chain joins TRBV19 and TRBJ2-7; TCRdb returns TRBD1, unconfirmable since there is no DNA. Germline V gene data show CDR1 as LNHDA and CDR2 as SQIVND (reference sequence). The CDR3 runs 14 residues.

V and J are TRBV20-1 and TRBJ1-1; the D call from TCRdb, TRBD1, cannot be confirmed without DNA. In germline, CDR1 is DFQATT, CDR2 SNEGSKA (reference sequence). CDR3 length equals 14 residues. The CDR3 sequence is CSASRQTLNTEAFF.

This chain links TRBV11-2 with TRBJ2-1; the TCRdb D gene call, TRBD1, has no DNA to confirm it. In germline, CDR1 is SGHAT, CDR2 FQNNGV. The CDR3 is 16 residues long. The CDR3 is CASSLGGHGSYNEQFF. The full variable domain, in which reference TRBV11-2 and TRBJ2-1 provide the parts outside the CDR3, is EAGVAQSPRYKIIEKRQSVAFWCNPISGHATLYWYQQILGQGPKLLIQFQNNGVVDDSQLPKDRFSAERLKGVDSTLKIQPAKLEDSAVYLCASSLGGHGSYNEQFFGPGTRLTVL.

The CDR3 sequence is CASSPSSGSYYEQYF. The V gene is TRBV27, the J gene TRBJ2-7; the D gene TCRdb calls, TRBD2, cannot be checked with no DNA. This CDR3 contains 15 residues. The germline CDR1 and CDR2 sequences are MNHEY and SMNVEV (reference sequence).

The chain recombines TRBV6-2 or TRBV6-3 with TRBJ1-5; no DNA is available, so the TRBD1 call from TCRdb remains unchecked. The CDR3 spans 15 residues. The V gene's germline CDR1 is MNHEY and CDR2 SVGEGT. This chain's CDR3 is CASSQQGPSNQPQHF.

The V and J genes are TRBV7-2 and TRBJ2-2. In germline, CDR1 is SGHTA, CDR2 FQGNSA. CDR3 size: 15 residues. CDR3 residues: CASSNSHGFPGELFF.